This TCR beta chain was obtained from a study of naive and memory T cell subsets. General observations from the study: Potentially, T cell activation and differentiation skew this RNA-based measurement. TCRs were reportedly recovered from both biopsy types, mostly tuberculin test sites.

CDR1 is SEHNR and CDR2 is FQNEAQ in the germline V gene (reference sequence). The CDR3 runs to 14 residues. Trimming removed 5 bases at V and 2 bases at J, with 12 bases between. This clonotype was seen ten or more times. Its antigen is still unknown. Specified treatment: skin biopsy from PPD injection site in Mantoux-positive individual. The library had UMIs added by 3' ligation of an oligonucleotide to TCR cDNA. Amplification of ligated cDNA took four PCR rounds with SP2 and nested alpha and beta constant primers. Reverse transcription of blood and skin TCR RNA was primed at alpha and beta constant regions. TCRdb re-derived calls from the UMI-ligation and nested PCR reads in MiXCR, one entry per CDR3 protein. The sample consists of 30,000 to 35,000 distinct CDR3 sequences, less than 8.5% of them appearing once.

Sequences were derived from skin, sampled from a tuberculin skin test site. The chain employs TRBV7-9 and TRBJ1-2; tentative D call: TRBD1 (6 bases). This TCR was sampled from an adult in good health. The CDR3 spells CASSPITGNYGYTF. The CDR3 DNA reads TGTGCCAGCAGCCCCATTACAGGGAACTATGGCTACACCTTC.